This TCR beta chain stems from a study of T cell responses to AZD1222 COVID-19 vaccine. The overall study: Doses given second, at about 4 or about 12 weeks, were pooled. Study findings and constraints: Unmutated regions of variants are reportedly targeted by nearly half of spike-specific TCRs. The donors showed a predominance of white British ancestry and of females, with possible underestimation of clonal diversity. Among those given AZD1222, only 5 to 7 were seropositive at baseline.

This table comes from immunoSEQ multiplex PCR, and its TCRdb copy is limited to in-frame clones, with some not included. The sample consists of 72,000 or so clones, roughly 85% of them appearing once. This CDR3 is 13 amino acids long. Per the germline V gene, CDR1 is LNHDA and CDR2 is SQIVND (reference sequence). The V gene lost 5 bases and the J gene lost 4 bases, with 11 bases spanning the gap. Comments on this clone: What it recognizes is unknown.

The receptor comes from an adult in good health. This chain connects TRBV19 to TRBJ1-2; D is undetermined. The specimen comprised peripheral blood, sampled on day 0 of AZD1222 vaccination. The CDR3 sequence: CASSLPDVYGYTF. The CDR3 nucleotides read TGTGCCAGTAGTCTCCCGGACGTCTATGGCTACACCTTC.